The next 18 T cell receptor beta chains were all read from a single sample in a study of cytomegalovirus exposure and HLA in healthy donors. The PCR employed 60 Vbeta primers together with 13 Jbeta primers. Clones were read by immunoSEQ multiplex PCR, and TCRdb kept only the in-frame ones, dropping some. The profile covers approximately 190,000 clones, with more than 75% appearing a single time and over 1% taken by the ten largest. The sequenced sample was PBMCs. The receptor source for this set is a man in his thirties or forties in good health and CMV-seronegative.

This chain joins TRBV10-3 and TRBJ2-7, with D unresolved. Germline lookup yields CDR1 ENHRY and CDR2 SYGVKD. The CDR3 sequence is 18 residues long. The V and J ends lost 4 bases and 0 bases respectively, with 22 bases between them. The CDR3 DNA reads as TGTGCCATCAGTGTTGAGGCCCAGAACAACTACTTCTCCTACGAGCAGTACTTC. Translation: CAISVEAQNNYFSYEQYF.

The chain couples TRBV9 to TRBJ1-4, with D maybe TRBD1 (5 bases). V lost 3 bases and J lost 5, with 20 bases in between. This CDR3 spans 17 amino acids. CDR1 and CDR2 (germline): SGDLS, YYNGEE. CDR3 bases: TGTGCCAGCAGCGGAGGCAGGACCTGGAGGGACAATGAAAAACTGTTTTTT. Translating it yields CASSGGRTWRDNEKLFF. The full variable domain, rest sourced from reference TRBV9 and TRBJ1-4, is DSGVTQTPKHLITATGQRVTLRCSPRSGDLSVYWYQQSLDQGLQFLIQYYNGEERAKGNILERFSAQQFPDLHSELNLSSLELGDSALYFCASSGGRTWRDNEKLFFGSGTQLSVL.

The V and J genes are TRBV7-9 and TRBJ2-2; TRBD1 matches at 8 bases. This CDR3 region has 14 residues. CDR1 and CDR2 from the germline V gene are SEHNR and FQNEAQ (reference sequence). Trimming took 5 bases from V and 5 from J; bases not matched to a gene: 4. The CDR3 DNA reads TGTGCCAGCAGCCGGACAGGGCAAACCGGGGAGCTGTTTTTT. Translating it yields CASSRTGQTGELFF.

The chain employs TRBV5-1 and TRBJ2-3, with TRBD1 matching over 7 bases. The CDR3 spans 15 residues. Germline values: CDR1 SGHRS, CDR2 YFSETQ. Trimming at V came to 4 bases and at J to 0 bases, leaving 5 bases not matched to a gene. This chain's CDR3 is CASSPRDSSTDTQYF. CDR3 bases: TGCGCCAGCAGCCCCCGGGACAGCAGCACAGATACGCAGTATTTT.

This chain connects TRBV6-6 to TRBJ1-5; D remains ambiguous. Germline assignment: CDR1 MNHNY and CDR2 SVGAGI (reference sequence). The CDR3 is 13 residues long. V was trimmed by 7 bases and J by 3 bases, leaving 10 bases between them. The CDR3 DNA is TGTGCCAGCATGAGACAAGTCAATCAGCCCCAGCATTTT. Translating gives CASMRQVNQPQHF.

CDR3 protein: CASSIAFLTYEQYF. The CDR3 DNA sequence: TGTGCCAGTAGTATAGCGTTTCTTACCTACGAGCAGTACTTC. The chain has TRBV19 and TRBJ2-7; D gene uncertain. The CDR3 extends over 14 amino acids. CDR1 and CDR2 (germline): LNHDA, SQIVND (reference sequence). Trimming took 1 base from V and 2 from J, leaving 9 bases between them.

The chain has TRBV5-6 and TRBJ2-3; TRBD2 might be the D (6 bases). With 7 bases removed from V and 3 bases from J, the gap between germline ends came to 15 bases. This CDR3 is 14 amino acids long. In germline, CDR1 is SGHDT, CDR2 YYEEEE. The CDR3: CASGDSQRTDTQYF. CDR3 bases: TGTGCCAGCGGGGACTCCCAGAGGACAGATACGCAGTATTTT.

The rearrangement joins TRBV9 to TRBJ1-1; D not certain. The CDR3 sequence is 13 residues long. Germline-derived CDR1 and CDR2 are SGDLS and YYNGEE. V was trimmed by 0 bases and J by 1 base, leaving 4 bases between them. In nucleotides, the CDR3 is TGTGCCAGCAGCGTAGTCCGGAACACTGAAGCTTTCTTT. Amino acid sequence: CASSVVRNTEAFF.

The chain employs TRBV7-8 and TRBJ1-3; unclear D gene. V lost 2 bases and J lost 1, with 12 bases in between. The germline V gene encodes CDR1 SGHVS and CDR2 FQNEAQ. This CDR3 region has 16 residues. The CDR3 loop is CASSLSQVQSGNTIYF. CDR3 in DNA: TGTGCCAGCAGCTTATCTCAGGTCCAATCTGGAAACACCATATATTTT.

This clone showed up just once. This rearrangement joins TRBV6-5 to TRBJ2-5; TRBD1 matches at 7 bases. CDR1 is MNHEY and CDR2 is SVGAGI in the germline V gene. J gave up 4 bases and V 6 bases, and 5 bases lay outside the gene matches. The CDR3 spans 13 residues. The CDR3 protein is CASRPGGLETQYF. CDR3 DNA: TGTGCCAGCAGGCCAGGGGGTTTAGAGACCCAGTACTTC.

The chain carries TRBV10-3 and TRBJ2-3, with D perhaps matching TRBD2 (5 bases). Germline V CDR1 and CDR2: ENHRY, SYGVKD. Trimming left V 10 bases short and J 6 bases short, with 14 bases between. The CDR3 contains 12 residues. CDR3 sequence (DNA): TGTGCCACCGAGGGTAATAGGGATACGCAGTATTTT. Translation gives CATEGNRDTQYF.

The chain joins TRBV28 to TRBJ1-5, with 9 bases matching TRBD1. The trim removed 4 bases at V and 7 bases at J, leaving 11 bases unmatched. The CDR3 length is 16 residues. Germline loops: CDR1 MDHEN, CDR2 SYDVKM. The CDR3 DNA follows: TGTGCCAGCAGTTCAACCGGGACAGGGTTTCGGCAGCCCCAGCATTTT. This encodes CASSSTGTGFRQPQHF.

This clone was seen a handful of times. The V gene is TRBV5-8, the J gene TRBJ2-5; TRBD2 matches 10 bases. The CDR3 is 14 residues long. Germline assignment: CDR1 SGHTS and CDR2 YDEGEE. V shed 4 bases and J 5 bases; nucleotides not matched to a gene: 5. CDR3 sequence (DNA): TGTGCCAGCAGCGACGAGCGGGAGGGTGAGACCCAGTACTTC. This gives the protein CASSDEREGETQYF.

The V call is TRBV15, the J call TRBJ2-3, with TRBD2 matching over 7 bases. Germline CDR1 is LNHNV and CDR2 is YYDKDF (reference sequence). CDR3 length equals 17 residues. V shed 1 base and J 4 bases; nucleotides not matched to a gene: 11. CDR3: CATSRVIGGGRSDTQYF. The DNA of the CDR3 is TGTGCCACCAGCAGAGTCATTGGGGGAGGGAGATCAGATACGCAGTATTTT.

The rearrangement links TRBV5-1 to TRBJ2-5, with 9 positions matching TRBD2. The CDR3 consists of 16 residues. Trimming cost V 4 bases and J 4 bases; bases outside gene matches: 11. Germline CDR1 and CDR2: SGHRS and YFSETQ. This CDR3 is CASSPPRRGGRETQYF. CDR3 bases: TGCGCCAGCAGCCCACCCCGGCGGGGGGGTCGAGAGACCCAGTACTTC.

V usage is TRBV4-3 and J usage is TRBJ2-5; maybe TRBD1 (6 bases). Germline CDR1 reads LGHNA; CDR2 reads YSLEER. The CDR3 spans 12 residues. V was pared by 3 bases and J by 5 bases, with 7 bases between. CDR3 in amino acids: CASSQRGETQYF. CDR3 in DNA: TGCGCCAGCAGCCAGAGGGGGGAGACCCAGTACTTC.

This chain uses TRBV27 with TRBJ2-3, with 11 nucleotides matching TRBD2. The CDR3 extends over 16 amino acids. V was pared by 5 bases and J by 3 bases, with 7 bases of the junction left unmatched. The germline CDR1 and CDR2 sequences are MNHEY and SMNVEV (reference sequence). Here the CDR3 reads CASSQTSGRTTDTQYF. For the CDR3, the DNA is TGTGCCAGCAGTCAAACTAGCGGGAGAACGACAGATACGCAGTATTTT.

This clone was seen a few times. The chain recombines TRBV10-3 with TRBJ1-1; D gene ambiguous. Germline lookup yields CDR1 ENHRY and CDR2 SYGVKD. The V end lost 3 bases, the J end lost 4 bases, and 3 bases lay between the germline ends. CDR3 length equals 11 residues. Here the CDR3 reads CAISDSTEAFF. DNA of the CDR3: TGTGCCATCAGTGACTCCACTGAAGCTTTCTTT.